These 19 T cell receptor beta chains share one sample of origin, sequenced in a study of shared clonotypes between healthy human individuals. Clones were read by immunoSEQ multiplex PCR, and TCRdb kept only the in-frame ones, dropping some. The sample comprises fewer than 850,000 clones, roughly 78% of which are singletons, and 1.5% to 2% rests with the top ten. The sequenced material came from memory CD4+ T cells sorted from blood. Described subset: CD45RA-negative fraction. All receptors derive from a woman younger than 45 in good health.

The rearrangement joins TRBV18 to TRBJ1-5, with D tentatively TRBD1 (6 bases). V was pared by 2 bases and J by 6 bases, with 8 bases between. There are 13 residues in the CDR3. Per germline, CDR1 KGHSH and CDR2 LQKENI. CDR3 sequence reads: CASSPGTSQPQHF. The CDR3 coding sequence is TGTGCCAGCTCACCAGGGACAAGTCAGCCCCAGCATTTT.

This chain links TRBV10-3 with TRBJ1-1, with D possibly matching TRBD1 (6 bases). This CDR3 is built from 12 residues. V gave up 6 bases and J gave up 10 bases, with 15 bases separating them. Germline CDR1 and CDR2: ENHRY and SYGVKD. CDR3 amino acids: CAISGQRGAAFF. DNA of the CDR3: TGTGCCATCAGCGGACAGAGGGGCGCAGCTTTCTTT.

About this clone itself: A much larger clonotype is one base distant, so this may be a read error. The sample has other DNA sequences that encode this CDR3 too. This chain connects TRBV2 to TRBJ2-4; D is undetermined. Trimming removed 7 bases at V and 0 bases at J, with 10 bases between. CDR1 SNHLY and CDR2 FYNNEI come from the germline V gene. The CDR3 is 14 residues long. Written as DNA, the CDR3 is TGTGCCAGCAAGGCAGAAATAGCCAAAAACATTCAGTACTTC. Amino acids: CASKAEIAKNIQYF.

This clone was detected only a few times. This same CDR3 is encoded by further DNA sequences in the sample. This chain joins TRBV28 and TRBJ1-2, with 10 bases identical to TRBD1. Trimming at V came to 8 bases and at J to 5 bases, leaving 8 bases not matched to a gene. CDR1 and CDR2 (germline): MDHEN, SYDVKM. This CDR3 has 14 residues. CDR3 amino acids: CASRRTGGDYGYTF. As DNA, the CDR3 is TGTGCCAGCCGACGGACAGGGGGGGATTATGGCTACACCTTC.

This chain joins TRBV19 and TRBJ2-3, with TRBD2 as a possible D gene (9 bases). Germline-derived CDR1 and CDR2 are LNHDA and SQIVND (reference sequence). This CDR3 spans 16 amino acids. The V end was cut by 6 bases, the J end by 5 bases, with 21 bases between. The DNA of the CDR3 is TGTGCCAGTAGCATTCGGCCTAGCGGGACAGGAGATACGCAGTATTTT. This codes for CASSIRPSGTGDTQYF.

The chain has TRBV5-1 and TRBJ2-1, with a tentative D call TRBD2 (6 bases). Germline values: CDR1 SGHRS, CDR2 YFSETQ. The CDR3 totals 15 residues. Trimming took 7 bases from V and 0 from J, leaving 14 bases between them. CDR3 region: CASRETGFSYNEQFF. As DNA, the CDR3 is TGCGCCAGCCGGGAGACGGGATTCTCCTACAATGAGCAGTTCTTC.

This chain joins TRBV9 and TRBJ1-2, with D hard to call. Germline values: CDR1 SGDLS, CDR2 YYNGEE. V lost 4 bases and J lost 1, with 14 bases in between. This CDR3 has 15 residues. The DNA for the CDR3 is TGTGCCAGCAGCCGCGCGCGGGCTCATAACTATGGCTACACCTTC. Its translation is CASSRARAHNYGYTF.

In DNA form, the CDR3 reads TGTGCCAGCAGTCCGTCCCGGGACGGACGCAGTGACGAGCAGTACTTC. It translates to CASSPSRDGRSDEQYF. V is TRBV28 and J is TRBJ2-7; possibly TRBD1 or TRBD2 for D (5 bases each). Germline CDR1 reads MDHEN; CDR2 reads SYDVKM. Trimming removed 5 bases from V and 5 bases from J, with 22 bases in between. CDR3 length equals 16 residues.

This chain connects TRBV6-1 to TRBJ1-1, with D possibly matching TRBD1 (6 bases). V lost 6 bases and J lost 1, with 12 bases in between. The CDR3 consists of 14 residues. Germline CDR1 and CDR2: MNHNS and SASEGT. The CDR3 region has the DNA TGTGCCAGCAGGAGGACAGCGCCGAACACTGAAGCTTTCTTT. It translates to CASRRTAPNTEAFF.

V gene TRBV30 combines with J gene TRBJ1-6; TRBD1 is a possible D gene (6 bases). The CDR3 is made up of 13 amino acids. Germline CDR1 GTSNPN, CDR2 SVGIG (reference sequence). Trimming took off 7 bases at V and 1 base at J, with 8 bases between the two ends. As DNA, the CDR3 is TGTGCCTCACAGGGATCCTATAATTCACCCCTCCACTTT. Translation: CASQGSYNSPLHF. The whole variable domain, filled in from reference TRBV30 and TRBJ1-6, reads SQTIHQWPATLVQPVGSPLSLECTVEGTSNPNLYWYRQAAGRGLQLLFYSVGIGQISSEVPQNLSASRPQDRQFILSSKKLLLSDSGFYLCASQGSYNSPLHFGNGTRLTVT.

The chain uses TRBV25-1 and TRBJ2-7; 10 bases fit TRBD1. The CDR3 consists of 15 residues. The germline V gene encodes CDR1 MGHDK and CDR2 SYGVNS. With V trimmed by 6 bases and J by 4 bases, 9 bases remained unmatched. The CDR3 is CASRPTGTGVYEQYF. DNA of the CDR3: TGTGCCAGCAGACCAACGGGGACAGGGGTGTACGAGCAGTACTTC.

The gene calls are TRBV19 and TRBJ1-1; 7 bases are a match to TRBD1. V lost 7 bases, J lost 4 bases, and 9 bases stayed unmatched. This CDR3 is built from 14 residues. Germline CDR1 LNHDA, CDR2 SQIVND (reference sequence). The CDR3 reads CASTIRGVSTEAFF. The DNA of the CDR3 is TGTGCCAGTACCATCAGGGGGGTCAGCACTGAAGCTTTCTTT.

This sequence joins TRBV18 and TRBJ1-4; D is ambiguous. This CDR3 has 13 residues. V lost 3 bases, J lost 4 bases, and 6 bases lay in between. Per germline, CDR1 KGHSH and CDR2 LQKENI. The CDR3: CASSPGRNEKLFF. CDR3 sequence (DNA): TGTGCCAGCTCACCCGGGCGTAATGAAAAACTGTTTTTT.

CDR3 residues: CASSSPWGTTLHRGTDTQYF. The CDR3, as DNA: TGTGCCAGCAGTTCCCCCTGGGGGACTACCTTACATCGAGGCACAGATACGCAGTATTTT. This chain joins TRBV28 and TRBJ2-3; 7 bases are a match to TRBD2. The CDR3 length is 20 residues. The V and J ends lost 4 bases and 1 base, in that order; junction bases with no gene match: 20. CDR1 and CDR2 from the germline V gene are MDHEN and SYDVKM.

V and J are TRBV29-1 and TRBJ2-7; 7 positions match TRBD1. J lost 6 bases, V lost 8 bases, and 10 bases had no gene match. The CDR3 has 12 residues. The V gene's germline CDR1 is SQVTM and CDR2 ANQGSEA. The CDR3 coding sequence is TGCAGCCCTAGTGAGACAGGGCGCGAGCAGTACTTC. Translated, it gives CSPSETGREQYF.

The CDR3: CASSIFGGNTEAFF. The CDR3 bases are TGTGCCAGTAGTATATTCGGGGGGAACACTGAAGCTTTCTTT. The chain couples TRBV19 to TRBJ1-1; perhaps TRBD1 as D (5 bases). V lost 2 bases to trimming and J lost 1 base, with 8 bases between them. This CDR3 spans 14 amino acids. Germline loops: CDR1 LNHDA, CDR2 SQIVND (reference sequence). The full variable domain, completed using reference TRBV19 and TRBJ1-1, is DGGITQSPKYLFRKEGQNVTLSCEQNLNHDAMYWYRQDPGQGLRLIYYSQIVNDFQKGDIAEGYSVSREKKESFPLTVTSAQKNPTAFYLCASSIFGGNTEAFFGQGTRLTVV.

Only a few counts were recorded for this clone. The chain joins TRBV18 to TRBJ2-1; no definite D call. CDR1 is KGHSH, CDR2 LQKENI, per germline. The V end lost 3 bases, the J end lost 7 bases, and 7 bases lay between the germline ends. The CDR3 contains 12 residues. For the CDR3, the DNA is TGTGCCAGCTCACCCTCTCAGAATGAGCAGTTCTTC. Translation gives CASSPSQNEQFF.

The chain has TRBV5-4 and TRBJ2-2, with 7 bases matching TRBD1. Germline lookup yields CDR1 SGHNT and CDR2 YYREEE (reference sequence). V shed 2 bases and J 6 bases; nucleotides not matched to a gene: 7. The CDR3 is made up of 15 amino acids. The CDR3 sequence: CASSFNHRGAGELFF. CDR3 DNA: TGTGCCAGCAGCTTCAACCACAGGGGAGCCGGGGAGCTGTTTTTT.

The CDR3 DNA sequence: TGCGCCAGCAGCTCCCTAGGGGACGGACAGGGTTACGAGCAGTACTTC. This gives the protein CASSSLGDGQGYEQYF. The chain employs TRBV5-1 and TRBJ2-7; the match to TRBD1 covers 8 bases. Per germline, CDR1 SGHRS and CDR2 YFSETQ. V lost 3 bases and J lost 4; bases outside the gene matches: 12. The CDR3 covers 16 residues.